This T cell receptor beta chain was found in a study of blood T cell repertoires in COVID-19. Overall study context: COVID-19 samples, acute and convalescent, were from the United States, Italy and Spain. The analysed material was cDNA or gDNA that came from T cells, B-cell-depleted T cells, or PBMCs.

The CDR3 is 15 residues long. Germline V gene sequence: CDR1 SGHTA, CDR2 FQGTGA. The junction had 7 bases not matched to a gene; V was cut back by 5 bases and J by 3 bases. Under the authors' procedure: Amplification of reference gene primers was used by the study to estimate nucleated cell counts. Some clones are missing from TCRdb's copy, which holds only in-frame ones; the method was immunoSEQ multiplex PCR. V, J and clone size are taken as reported in that table, and D and trimming were inferred from the DNA itself. The sample includes under 130,000 clones, more than 85% seen only once; the top ten take more than 5.5%.

J is TRBJ2-7 and V is TRBV7-3, with 10 bases lining up with TRBD2. Material: peripheral blood. The clonotype was recovered from a human donor in a cohort sampled during active COVID-19. The CDR3, as DNA: TGTGCCAGCAGCGTATCTAGCGGGGGCGGCTACGAGCAGTACTTC. This codes for CASSVSSGGGYEQYF.